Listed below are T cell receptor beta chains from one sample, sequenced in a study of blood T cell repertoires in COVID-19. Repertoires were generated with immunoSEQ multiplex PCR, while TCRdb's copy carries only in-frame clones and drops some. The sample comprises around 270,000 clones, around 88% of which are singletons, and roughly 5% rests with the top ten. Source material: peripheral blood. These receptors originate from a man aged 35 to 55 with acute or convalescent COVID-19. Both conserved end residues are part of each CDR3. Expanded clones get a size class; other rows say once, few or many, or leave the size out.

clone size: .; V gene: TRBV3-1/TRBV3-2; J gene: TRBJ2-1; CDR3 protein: CASSLQGASYNEQFF
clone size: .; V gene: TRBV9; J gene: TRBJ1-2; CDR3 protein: CASSVDLQEGGYTF
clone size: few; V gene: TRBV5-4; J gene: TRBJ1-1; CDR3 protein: CASSFGGTEAFF
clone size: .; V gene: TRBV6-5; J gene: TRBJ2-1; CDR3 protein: CASSPGTTNNEQFF
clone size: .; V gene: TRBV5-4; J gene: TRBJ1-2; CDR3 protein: CASRLGQGRYGYTF
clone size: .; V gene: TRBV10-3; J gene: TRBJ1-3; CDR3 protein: CAISATDGNTIYF
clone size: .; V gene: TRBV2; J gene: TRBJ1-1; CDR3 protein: CASNLRGDTEAFF
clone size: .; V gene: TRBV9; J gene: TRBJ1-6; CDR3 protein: CASSVEGGYNSPLHF
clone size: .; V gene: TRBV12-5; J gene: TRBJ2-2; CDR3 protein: CASGPTSSQNLNPSGLNTGELFF
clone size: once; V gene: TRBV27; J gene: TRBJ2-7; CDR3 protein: CASSSSGARRGYEQYF
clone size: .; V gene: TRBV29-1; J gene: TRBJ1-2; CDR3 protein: CSVKTTDRIGYGYTF
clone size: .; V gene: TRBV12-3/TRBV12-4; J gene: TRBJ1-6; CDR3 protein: CASSFSIGSPLHF
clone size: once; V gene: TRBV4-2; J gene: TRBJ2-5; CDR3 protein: CASSQEAQPLETQYF
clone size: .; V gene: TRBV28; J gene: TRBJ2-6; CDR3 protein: CASSEGDSSGANVLTF
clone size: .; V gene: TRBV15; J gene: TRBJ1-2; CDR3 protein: CATSRVTGSGYTF
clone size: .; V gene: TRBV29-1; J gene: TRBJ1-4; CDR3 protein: CSARLGANEKLFF
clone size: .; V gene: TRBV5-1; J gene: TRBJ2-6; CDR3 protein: CASSLVGGGSTGGANVLTF
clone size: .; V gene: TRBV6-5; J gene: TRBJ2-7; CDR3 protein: CATHPIPTGEQYF
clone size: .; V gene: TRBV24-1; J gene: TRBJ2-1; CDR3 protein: CATSAPSYNEQFF
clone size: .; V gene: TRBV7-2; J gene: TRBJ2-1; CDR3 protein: CASSLGTSGAGEQFF
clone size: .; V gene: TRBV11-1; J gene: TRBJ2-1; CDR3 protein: CASSGGYRYNEQFF
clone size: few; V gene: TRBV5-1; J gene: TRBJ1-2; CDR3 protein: CASSLSSGLANYGYTF
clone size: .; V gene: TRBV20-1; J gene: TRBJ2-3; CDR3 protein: CSALSTDTQYF
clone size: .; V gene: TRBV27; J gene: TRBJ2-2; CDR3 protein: CASSSFKGGAGELFF
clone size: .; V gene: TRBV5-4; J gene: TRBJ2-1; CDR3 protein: CASSFYSDEQFF
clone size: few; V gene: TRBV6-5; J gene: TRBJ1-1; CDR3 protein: CASSSLPGTQNTEAFF
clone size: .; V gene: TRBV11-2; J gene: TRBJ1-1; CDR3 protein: CASKAGQSYTEAFF
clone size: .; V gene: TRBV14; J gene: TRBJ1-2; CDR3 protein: CASSQTRTRNGYTF
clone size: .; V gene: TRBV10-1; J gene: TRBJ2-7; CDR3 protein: CASGLTGADGTYEQYF
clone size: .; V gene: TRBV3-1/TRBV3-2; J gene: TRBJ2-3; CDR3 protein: CASSFGGTDTQYF
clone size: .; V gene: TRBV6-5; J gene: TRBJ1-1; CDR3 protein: CASSLGPTGAFF
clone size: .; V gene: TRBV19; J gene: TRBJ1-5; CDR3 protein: CASSIGRFFVSQPQHF
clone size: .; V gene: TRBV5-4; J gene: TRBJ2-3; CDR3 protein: CASSLSSTDTQYF
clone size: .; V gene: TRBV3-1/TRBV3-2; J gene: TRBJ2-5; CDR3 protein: CASSQQSIPDQYF
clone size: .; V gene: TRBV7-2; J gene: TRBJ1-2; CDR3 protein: CASSSRPAYGYTF
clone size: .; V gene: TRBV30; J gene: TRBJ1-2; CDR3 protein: CAWSGKSRYGYTF
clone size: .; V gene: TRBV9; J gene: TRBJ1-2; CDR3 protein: CASSETGGNYGYTF
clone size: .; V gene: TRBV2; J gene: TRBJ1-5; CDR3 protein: CASRVQGADSNQPQHF
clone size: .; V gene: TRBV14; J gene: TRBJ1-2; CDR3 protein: CASSQGADRGPIPYGYTF
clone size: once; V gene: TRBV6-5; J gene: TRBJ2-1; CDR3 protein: CASGTGRDEQFF
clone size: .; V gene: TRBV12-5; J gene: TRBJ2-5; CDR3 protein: CASGLTGGAKTDF
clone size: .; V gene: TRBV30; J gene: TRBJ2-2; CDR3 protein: CAWSVFGLPTGELFF
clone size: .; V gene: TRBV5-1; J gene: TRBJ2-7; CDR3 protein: CASKSRQVIDEQYF
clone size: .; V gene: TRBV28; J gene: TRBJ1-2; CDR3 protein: CASSFNRGYTF
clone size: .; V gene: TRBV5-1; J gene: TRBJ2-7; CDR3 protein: CASSVDSLSSYEQYF
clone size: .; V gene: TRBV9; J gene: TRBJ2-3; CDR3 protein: CASSATTASTDTQYF
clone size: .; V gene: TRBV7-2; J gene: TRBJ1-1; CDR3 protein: CASSPLYGTRDGEAFF
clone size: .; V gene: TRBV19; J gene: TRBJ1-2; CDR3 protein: CAGPGTGVDYGYTF
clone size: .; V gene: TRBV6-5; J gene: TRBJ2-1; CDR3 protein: CASRKTANNEQFF
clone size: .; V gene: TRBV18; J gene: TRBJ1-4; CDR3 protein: CASSPAQGTNEKLFF
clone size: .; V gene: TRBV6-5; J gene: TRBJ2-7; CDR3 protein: CASSPGTGYEQYF
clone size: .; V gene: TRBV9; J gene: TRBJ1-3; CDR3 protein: CASTKTGTATGNTIYF
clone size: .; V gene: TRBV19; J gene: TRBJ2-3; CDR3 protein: CASNISGVYTDTQYF